The present T cell receptor beta chain was sequenced within a study of identical twins. TCRdb re-derived calls from the 5' RACE reads in MiXCR, one entry per CDR3 protein. This sample has 280,000 or so distinct CDR3 sequences; under 9% occur once, and the top ten carry over 2%. This clonotype was found many times. The CDR3 has 17 amino acids. Trimming removed 4 bases from V and 0 bases from J; junction bases left unmatched: 6. CDR1 and CDR2 from the germline V gene are ENHRY and SYGVKD. The data also belong to a second study, concerning yellow fever vaccine responses in identical twins. Per that study: Convergence reportedly seemed to mark part of the twins' vaccine T cell response, with personalization marking the rest.

The TCR originated in a woman between 18 and 29 years old in good health. The V gene is TRBV10-3, the J gene TRBJ2-1; 10 bases fit TRBD2. Sequencing input: memory (CD45RO+) T cells sorted from blood. The CDR3 loop is CAISGASGGSSYNEQFF. The CDR3 nucleotides read TGTGCCATCAGTGGCGCTAGCGGGGGAAGCTCCTACAATGAGCAGTTCTTC.